Listed here are 29 T cell receptor beta chains from one sample, sequenced in a study of blood T cell repertoires in COVID-19. Method: immunoSEQ multiplex PCR; TCRdb's copy keeps in-frame clones and lacks some. The sample has fewer than 85,000 clones; roughly 80% are singletons. Input material: peripheral blood. The receptors were gathered from a woman aged 60-70 years with acute or convalescent COVID-19.

The V and J genes are TRBV15 and TRBJ1-2; 7 nucleotides align to TRBD1. The CDR3 totals 15 residues. With V trimmed by 2 bases and J by 3 bases, 6 bases remained unmatched. From germline, CDR1 is LNHNV and CDR2 YYDKDF (reference sequence). For the CDR3, the DNA is TGTGCCACCAGCAGAACAACCCAGGGGGACTATGGCTACACCTTC. As protein: CATSRTTQGDYGYTF.

V gene TRBV6-2 or TRBV6-3 combines with J gene TRBJ2-5, with TRBD1 as a possible D gene (6 bases). The V and J ends lost 2 bases and 4 bases respectively, with 11 bases between them. The CDR3 is made up of 14 amino acids. The germline V gene encodes CDR1 MNHEY and CDR2 SVGEGT. The CDR3 loop reads CASSYRQGGETQYF. The CDR3 DNA sequence: TGTGCCAGCAGTTACCGACAAGGGGGAGAGACCCAGTACTTC.

This clone was observed a few times. This chain joins TRBV7-9 and TRBJ2-1; D is unclear. V was trimmed by 1 base and J by 8 bases, leaving 12 bases between them. Germline lookup yields CDR1 SEHNR and CDR2 FQNEAQ (reference sequence). This CDR3 region has 14 residues. DNA for the CDR3: TGTGCCAGCAGCTTAGGGTACTGGTCCGATGAGCAGTTCTTC. Translated, it gives CASSLGYWSDEQFF.

The chain is built from TRBV7-2 and TRBJ1-2; 9 bases are a match to TRBD1. There are 15 residues in the CDR3. V was clipped by 1 base and J by 3 bases; unmatched bases: 3. Germline V CDR1 and CDR2: SGHTA, FQGNSA. The CDR3 region has the DNA TGTGCCAGCAGCTTAGTGGGACAGGGTTACTATGGCTACACCTTC. Protein: CASSLVGQGYYGYTF.

This rearrangement joins TRBV15 to TRBJ2-1, with TRBD1 matching over 7 bases. The V gene's germline CDR1 is LNHNV and CDR2 YYDKDF (reference sequence). Trimming took 0 bases from V and 5 from J; bases not matched to a gene: 7. The CDR3 length is 16 residues. The DNA for the CDR3 is TGTGCCACCAGCAGAGATCAGGCCAGGGGGAACAATGAGCAGTTCTTC. It is translated as CATSRDQARGNNEQFF.

A word on this clone: This sample includes further DNA sequences coding for the same CDR3. This rearrangement joins TRBV6-2 or TRBV6-3 to TRBJ1-5, with TRBD1 matching 8 bases. Germline V gene data show CDR1 as MNHEY and CDR2 as SVGEGT. The V segment lost 5 bases and the J segment 4 bases; nucleotides outside the gene matches: 10. This CDR3 spans 16 amino acids. CDR3: CASSNPGQGKNQPQHF. The CDR3 bases are TGTGCCAGCAGTAATCCTGGACAGGGAAAGAATCAGCCCCAGCATTTT.

The chain combines TRBV5-1 with TRBJ2-3; D is unresolved. The CDR3 runs to 15 residues. V was shortened by 1 base and J by 2 bases, with 11 bases between the two germline ends. From germline, CDR1 is SGHRS and CDR2 YFSETQ. The CDR3 DNA sequence: TGCGCCAGCAGCTTGAGCCCAACTTTCACAGATACGCAGTATTTT. It encodes CASSLSPTFTDTQYF. Looking up the rest from reference TRBV5-1 and TRBJ2-3 gives the full variable domain: KAGVTQTPRYLIKTRGQQVTLSCSPISGHRSVSWYQQTPGQGLQFLFEYFSETQRNKGNFPGRFSGRQFSNSRSEMNVSTLELGDSALYLCASSLSPTFTDTQYFGPGTRLTVL.

This clone was seen only a few times. The chain has TRBV6-2 or TRBV6-3 and TRBJ2-1, with 9 bases fitting TRBD1. Germline V gene data show CDR1 as MNHEY and CDR2 as SVGEGT. There are 16 residues in the CDR3. J was trimmed by 6 bases and V by 0 bases; bases with no gene match: 6. The DNA of the CDR3 is TGTGCCAGCAGTTACTCGACAGGGGGGCCTATCAATGAGCAGTTCTTC. Its translation: CASSYSTGGPINEQFF.

The gene calls are TRBV6-1 and TRBJ2-7, with 7 nucleotides matching TRBD1. There are 15 residues in the CDR3. The junction had 4 bases not matched to a gene; V was cut back by 0 bases and J by 2 bases. Per germline, CDR1 MNHNS and CDR2 SASEGT. This CDR3 is CASSEARDSPYEQYF. The DNA of the CDR3 is TGTGCCAGCAGTGAAGCAAGGGACAGCCCCTACGAGCAGTACTTC.

The chain combines TRBV29-1 with TRBJ1-2; D possibly corresponds to TRBD1 (5 bases). The CDR3 consists of 15 residues. V lost 3 bases to trimming and J lost 7 bases, with 21 bases between them. CDR1 and CDR2 (germline): SQVTM, ANQGSEA. CDR3 sequence reads: CSVEGRGRPLSGYTF. The CDR3 DNA reads as TGCAGCGTTGAGGGGAGGGGCCGTCCTCTTTCTGGCTACACCTTC.

This clone has just one count. The V and J genes are TRBV11-2 and TRBJ2-7; unclear D gene. Trimming pared 5 bases from V and 2 bases from J, leaving 16 bases between. Germline CDR1 is SGHAT and CDR2 is FQNNGV. This CDR3 contains 15 residues. In DNA form, the CDR3 reads TGTGCCAGCAGCGTCGGTGCATATGAGACCTACGAGCAGTACTTC. Translated: CASSVGAYETYEQYF.

V is TRBV24-1 and J is TRBJ2-1; D remains ambiguous. Germline V gene lookup returns CDR1 KGHDR and CDR2 SFDVKD. The CDR3 runs 15 residues. Deletions cut 3 bases from V and 8 bases from J, with 16 bases between. The CDR3 region is CATSDRGHIGDEQFF. DNA for the CDR3: TGTGCCACCAGTGATCGAGGTCACATCGGCGATGAGCAGTTCTTC.

The chain links TRBV4-1 to TRBJ1-2; unclear D gene. In germline, CDR1 is MGHRA, CDR2 YSYEKL. Between the trimmed V and J ends, which lost 1 base and 4 bases, there was a span of 10 bases. The CDR3 extends over 14 amino acids. The CDR3 here is CASSQVAGGYGYTF. The DNA of the CDR3 is TGCGCCAGCAGCCAAGTAGCGGGAGGCTATGGCTACACCTTC.

The chain carries TRBV5-1 and TRBJ2-7, with TRBD1 matching 7 bases. The germline CDR1 and CDR2 sequences are SGHRS and YFSETQ. The CDR3 is made up of 15 amino acids. J gave up 0 bases and V 0 bases, and 3 bases lay outside the gene matches. In nucleotides, the CDR3 is TGCGCCAGCAGCTTGGACGGGACAGCCTCCTACGAGCAGTACTTC. Amino acids: CASSLDGTASYEQYF.

The gene calls are TRBV19 and TRBJ1-4, with 9 bases aligning to TRBD1. Looked up from germline, CDR1 is LNHDA and CDR2 is SQIVND (reference sequence). The CDR3 is made up of 14 amino acids. The ends lost 3 bases at V and 6 bases at J; junction bases unmatched: 2. The CDR3 here is CASSIGTGYEKLFF. CDR3 in DNA: TGTGCCAGTAGTATTGGGACAGGGTATGAAAAACTGTTTTTT.

V is TRBV10-3 and J is TRBJ2-7; 11 positions match TRBD1. Germline V gene lookup returns CDR1 ENHRY and CDR2 SYGVKD. The CDR3 length is 16 residues. The V gene end was trimmed by 0 bases and the J gene end by 7 bases; junction bases not matched to a gene: 8. The CDR3 protein is CAISESRGTGGYEQYV. Written as DNA, the CDR3 is TGTGCCATCAGTGAGTCTCGGGGGACAGGGGGGTATGAGCAGTACGTC.

This clone showed up just a few times. The gene calls are TRBV4-1 and TRBJ2-3, with 9 bases fitting TRBD1. The CDR3 sequence is 17 residues long. The junction had 8 bases not matched to a gene; V was cut back by 1 base and J by 3 bases. In germline, CDR1 is MGHRA, CDR2 YSYEKL. This chain's CDR3 is CASSQATGQGETDTQYF. The DNA of the CDR3 is TGCGCCAGCAGCCAAGCTACGGGACAGGGAGAGACAGATACGCAGTATTTT.

The chain recombines TRBV10-3 with TRBJ1-1, with a weak D call TRBD1 (6 bases). Looked up from germline, CDR1 is ENHRY and CDR2 is SYGVKD. Trimming stripped 11 bases from V and 1 base from J, with 14 bases between. The length of the CDR3 is 13 residues. The CDR3 DNA is TGTGCCGTCGCCTTCAGGGGGAACACTGAAGCTTTCTTT. Translating gives CAVAFRGNTEAFF.

The gene calls are TRBV30 and TRBJ1-4, with D uncertain. V was shortened by 8 bases and J by 4 bases, with 8 bases between the two germline ends. The germline CDR1 and CDR2 sequences are GTSNPN and SVGIG (reference sequence). This CDR3 has 11 amino acids. The CDR3 nucleotides read TGTGCCGGGGATAATAATGAAAAACTGTTTTTT. Protein product: CAGDNNEKLFF. The full variable domain, rest sourced from reference TRBV30 and TRBJ1-4, is SQTIHQWPATLVQPVGSPLSLECTVEGTSNPNLYWYRQAAGRGLQLLFYSVGIGQISSEVPQNLSASRPQDRQFILSSKKLLLSDSGFYLCAGDNNEKLFFGSGTQLSVL.

The chain uses TRBV30 and TRBJ2-3, with D possibly TRBD2 on 6 matching bases. Germline values: CDR1 GTSNPN, CDR2 SVGIG (reference sequence). V lost 4 bases, J lost 4 bases, and 12 bases lay in between. CDR3 length: 13 residues. CDR3 loop: CAWTPSGADTQYF. CDR3 DNA sequence: TGTGCCTGGACCCCCTCGGGGGCAGATACGCAGTATTTT.

This clone was detected many times. The J gene is TRBJ1-1, the V gene TRBV4-3, with TRBD1 matching over 10 bases. The germline V gene encodes CDR1 LGHNA and CDR2 YSLEER. The CDR3 spans 16 residues. V lost 0 bases, J lost 4 bases, and 5 bases stayed unmatched. This CDR3 reads CASSQDQGQGRTEAFF. In DNA form, the CDR3 reads TGCGCCAGCAGCCAAGATCAGGGACAGGGGCGCACTGAAGCTTTCTTT.

This clone was detected only once. The chain has TRBV5-5 and TRBJ1-2; D is possibly TRBD1 (6 bases). The ends were cut back, 4 bases at V and 7 bases at J, with 14 bases in the middle. The CDR3 is 13 amino acids. Germline V CDR1 and CDR2: SGHKS, YYEKEE (reference sequence). The CDR3 nucleotides read TGTGCCAGCAGCCAGGCGGCAGGGGTTGGCTACACCTTC. Its protein is CASSQAAGVGYTF.

The chain has TRBV9 and TRBJ2-5; possible D gene TRBD1, 6 bases. The CDR3 is made up of 13 amino acids. In germline, CDR1 is SGDLS, CDR2 YYNGEE. Trimming removed 7 bases at V and 5 bases at J, with 15 bases between. The CDR3 DNA reads TGTGCCAGCGGTGGCGGGCAGGGGGAGACCCAGTACTTC. Translated: CASGGGQGETQYF.

This clone was seen just once. V is TRBV21-1 and J is TRBJ2-1; TRBD2 is taken as the D call from the table, unchecked against the DNA. TRBV21-1 is classified as a pseudogene. The CDR3 is 16 residues long. The DNA of the CDR3 is TGTGCCAGCAGCAAAGTCCGCGCGGGGGTATACAATGAGCAGTTCTTC. It translates to CASSKVRAGVYNEQFF.

The V call is TRBV14, the J call TRBJ1-1, with TRBD1 matching over 7 bases. With V trimmed by 0 bases and J by 3 bases, 4 bases remained unmatched. Germline-derived CDR1 and CDR2 are SGHDN and FVKESK. The CDR3 is made up of 15 amino acids. CDR3 amino acids: CASSQERGPDTEAFF. The CDR3 DNA is TGTGCCAGCAGCCAAGAAAGGGGGCCGGACACTGAAGCTTTCTTT.

This chain joins TRBV20-1 and TRBJ1-2; D unclear. V lost 4 bases, J lost 7 bases, and 4 bases lay in between. The CDR3 spans 9 residues. Per the germline V gene, CDR1 is DFQATT and CDR2 is SNEGSKA (reference sequence). The CDR3: CSANGGYTF. The CDR3 nucleotides read TGCAGTGCTAACGGTGGCTACACCTTC.

This clone was seen a single time. The chain joins TRBV5-1 to TRBJ1-3, with D possibly matching TRBD1 (6 bases). Germline lookup yields CDR1 SGHRS and CDR2 YFSETQ. V lost 5 bases and J 0 bases, leaving 9 bases between the germline ends. The CDR3 extends over 14 amino acids. The CDR3 coding sequence is TGCGCCAGCAGACAGGGTAGCTCTGGAAACACCATATATTTT. Its protein product is CASRQGSSGNTIYF.

This clone was counted many times. The chain employs TRBV20-1 and TRBJ1-1; D may be TRBD1 (6 bases). Germline CDR1 is DFQATT and CDR2 is SNEGSKA (reference sequence). Trimming took 5 bases from V and 6 from J, leaving 10 bases between them. The CDR3 is 11 amino acids. The CDR3 sequence: CSASGGPEAFF. The CDR3 coding sequence is TGCAGTGCTTCGGGGGGGCCTGAAGCTTTCTTT.

DNA of the CDR3: TGTGCCAGCATAGAGGGACAGCCCTTCGAGCAGTACGTC. It translates to CASIEGQPFEQYV. V and J are TRBV27 and TRBJ2-7; 7 nucleotides line up with TRBD1. CDR3 length: 13 amino acids. The V and J ends lost 7 bases and 6 bases, in that order; junction bases with no gene match: 9. Looked up from germline, CDR1 is MNHEY and CDR2 is SMNVEV (reference sequence).